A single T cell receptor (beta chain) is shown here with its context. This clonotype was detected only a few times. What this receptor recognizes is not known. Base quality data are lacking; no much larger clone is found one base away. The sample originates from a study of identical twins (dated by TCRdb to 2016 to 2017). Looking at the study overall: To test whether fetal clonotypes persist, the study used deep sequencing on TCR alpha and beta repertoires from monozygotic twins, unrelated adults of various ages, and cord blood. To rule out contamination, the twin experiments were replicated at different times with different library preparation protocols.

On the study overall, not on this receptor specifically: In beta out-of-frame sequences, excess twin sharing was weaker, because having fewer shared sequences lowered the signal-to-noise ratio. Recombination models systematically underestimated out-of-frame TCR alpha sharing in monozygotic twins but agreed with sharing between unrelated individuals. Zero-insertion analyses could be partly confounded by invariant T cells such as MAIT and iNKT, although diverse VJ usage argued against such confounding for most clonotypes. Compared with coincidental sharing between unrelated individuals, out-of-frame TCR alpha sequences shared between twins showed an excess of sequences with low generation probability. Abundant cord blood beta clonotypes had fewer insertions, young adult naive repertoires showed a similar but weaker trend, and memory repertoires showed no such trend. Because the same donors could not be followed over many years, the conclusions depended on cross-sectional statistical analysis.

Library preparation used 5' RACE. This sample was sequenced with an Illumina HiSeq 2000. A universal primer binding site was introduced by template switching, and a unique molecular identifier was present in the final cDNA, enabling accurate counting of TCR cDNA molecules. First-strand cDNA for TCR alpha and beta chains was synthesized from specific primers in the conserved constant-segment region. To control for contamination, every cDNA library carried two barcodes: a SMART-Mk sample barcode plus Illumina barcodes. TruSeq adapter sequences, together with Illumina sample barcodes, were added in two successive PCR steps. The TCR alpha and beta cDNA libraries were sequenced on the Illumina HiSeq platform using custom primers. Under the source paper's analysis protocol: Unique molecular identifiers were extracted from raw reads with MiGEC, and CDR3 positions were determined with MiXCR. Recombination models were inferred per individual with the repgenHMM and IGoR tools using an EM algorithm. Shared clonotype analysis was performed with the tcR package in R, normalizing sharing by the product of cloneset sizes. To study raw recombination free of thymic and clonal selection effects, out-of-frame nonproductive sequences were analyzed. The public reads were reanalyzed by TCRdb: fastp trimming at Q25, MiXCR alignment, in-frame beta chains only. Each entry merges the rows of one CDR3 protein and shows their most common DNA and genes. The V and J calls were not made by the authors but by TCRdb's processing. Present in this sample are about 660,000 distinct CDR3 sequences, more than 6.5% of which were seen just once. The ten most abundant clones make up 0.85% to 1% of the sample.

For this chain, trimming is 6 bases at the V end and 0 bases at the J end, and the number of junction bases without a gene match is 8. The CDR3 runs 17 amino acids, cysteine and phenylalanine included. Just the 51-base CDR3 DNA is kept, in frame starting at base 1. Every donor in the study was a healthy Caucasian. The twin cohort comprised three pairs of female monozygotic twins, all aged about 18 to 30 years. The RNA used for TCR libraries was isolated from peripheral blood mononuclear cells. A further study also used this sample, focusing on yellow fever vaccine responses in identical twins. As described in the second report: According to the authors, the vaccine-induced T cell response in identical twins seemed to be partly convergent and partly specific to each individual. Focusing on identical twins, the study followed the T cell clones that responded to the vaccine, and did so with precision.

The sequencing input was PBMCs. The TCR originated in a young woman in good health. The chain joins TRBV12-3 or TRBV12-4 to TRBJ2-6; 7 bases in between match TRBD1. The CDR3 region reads CASRYTGAPSGANVLTF. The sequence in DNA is TGTGCCAGCAGGTACACAGGGGCTCCCTCTGGGGCCAACGTCCTGACTTTC.